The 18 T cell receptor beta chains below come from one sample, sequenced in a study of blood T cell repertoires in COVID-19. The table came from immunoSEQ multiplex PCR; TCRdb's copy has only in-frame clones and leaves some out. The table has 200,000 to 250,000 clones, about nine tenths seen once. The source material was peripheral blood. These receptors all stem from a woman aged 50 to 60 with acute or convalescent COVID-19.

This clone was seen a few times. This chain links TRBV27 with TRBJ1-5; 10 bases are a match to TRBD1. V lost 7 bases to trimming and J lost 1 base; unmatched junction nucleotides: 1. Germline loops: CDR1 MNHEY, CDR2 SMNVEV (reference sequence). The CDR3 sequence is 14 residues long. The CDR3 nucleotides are TGTGCCAGCAAGGACAGGGGGAGCAATCAGCCCCAGCATTTT. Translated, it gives CASKDRGSNQPQHF.

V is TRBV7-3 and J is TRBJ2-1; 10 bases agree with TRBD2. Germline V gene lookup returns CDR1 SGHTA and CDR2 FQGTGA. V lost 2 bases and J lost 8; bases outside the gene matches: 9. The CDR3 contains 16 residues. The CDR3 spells CASSLGLAGAGDEQFF. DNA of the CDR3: TGTGCCAGCAGCTTAGGGCTAGCGGGGGCCGGGGATGAGCAGTTCTTC.

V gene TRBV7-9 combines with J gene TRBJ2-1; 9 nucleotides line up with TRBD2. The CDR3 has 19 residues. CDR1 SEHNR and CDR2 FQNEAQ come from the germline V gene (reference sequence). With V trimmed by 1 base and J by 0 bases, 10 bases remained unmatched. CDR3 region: CASSLGLAVALTSYNEQFF. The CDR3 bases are TGTGCCAGCAGCTTAGGACTAGCGGTCGCCCTCACCTCCTACAATGAGCAGTTCTTC.

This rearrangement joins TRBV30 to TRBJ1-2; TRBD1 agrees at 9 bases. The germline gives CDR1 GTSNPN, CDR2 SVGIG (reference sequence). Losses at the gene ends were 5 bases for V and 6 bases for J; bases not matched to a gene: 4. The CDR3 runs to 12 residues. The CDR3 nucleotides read TGTGCCTGGGGACAGGGGATCAATGGCTACACCTTC. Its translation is CAWGQGINGYTF. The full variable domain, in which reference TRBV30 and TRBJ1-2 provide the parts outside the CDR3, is SQTIHQWPATLVQPVGSPLSLECTVEGTSNPNLYWYRQAAGRGLQLLFYSVGIGQISSEVPQNLSASRPQDRQFILSSKKLLLSDSGFYLCAWGQGINGYTFGSGTRLTVV.

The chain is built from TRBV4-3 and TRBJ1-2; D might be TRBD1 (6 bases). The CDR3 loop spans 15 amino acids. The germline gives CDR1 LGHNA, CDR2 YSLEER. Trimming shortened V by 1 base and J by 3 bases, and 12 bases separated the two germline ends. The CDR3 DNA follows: TGCGCCAGCAGCCAAGGTCTACAGGGAGACTATGGCTACACCTTC. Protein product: CASSQGLQGDYGYTF.

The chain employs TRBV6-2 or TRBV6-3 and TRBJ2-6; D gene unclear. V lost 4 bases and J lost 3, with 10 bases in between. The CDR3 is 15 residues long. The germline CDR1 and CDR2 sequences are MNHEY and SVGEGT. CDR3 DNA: TGTGCCAGCAGTTCGAGCTTGAGTGGGGCCAACGTCCTGACTTTC. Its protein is CASSSSLSGANVLTF.

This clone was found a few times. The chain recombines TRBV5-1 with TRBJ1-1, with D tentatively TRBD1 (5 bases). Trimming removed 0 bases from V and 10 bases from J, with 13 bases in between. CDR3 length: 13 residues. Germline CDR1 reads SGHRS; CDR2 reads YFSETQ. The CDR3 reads CASSLGPGTSAFF. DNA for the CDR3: TGCGCCAGCAGCTTGGGACCGGGGACTTCAGCTTTCTTT.

For the CDR3, the DNA is TGTGCCATCAGTAGCGGGTTTGGAGAGACCCAGTACTTC. Its translation is CAISSGFGETQYF. The chain couples TRBV10-3 to TRBJ2-5, with D tentatively TRBD2 (6 bases). This CDR3 spans 13 amino acids. Germline V CDR1 and CDR2: ENHRY, SYGVKD. Trimming stripped 5 bases from V and 4 bases from J, with 11 bases between.

CDR3 sequence: CASSQAGGETQYF. DNA of the CDR3: TGCGCCAGCAGCCAAGCAGGGGGGGAGACCCAGTACTTC. V usage is TRBV4-1 and J usage is TRBJ2-5, with a weak D call TRBD1 (7 bases). Germline V CDR1 and CDR2: MGHRA, YSYEKL. Trimming left V 1 base short and J 5 bases short, with 8 bases between. The CDR3 loop spans 13 amino acids.

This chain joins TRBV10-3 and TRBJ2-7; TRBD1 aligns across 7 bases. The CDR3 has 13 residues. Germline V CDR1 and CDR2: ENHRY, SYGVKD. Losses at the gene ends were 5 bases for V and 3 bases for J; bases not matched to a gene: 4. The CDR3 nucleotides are TGTGCCATCAGTACAGACAGGGACTACGAGCAGTACTTC. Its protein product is CAISTDRDYEQYF.

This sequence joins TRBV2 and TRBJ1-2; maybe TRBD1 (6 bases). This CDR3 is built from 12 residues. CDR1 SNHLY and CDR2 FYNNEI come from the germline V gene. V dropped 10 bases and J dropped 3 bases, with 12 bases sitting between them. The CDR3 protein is CATTGSYYGYTF. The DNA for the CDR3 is TGTGCCACCACAGGGTCGTACTATGGCTACACCTTC.

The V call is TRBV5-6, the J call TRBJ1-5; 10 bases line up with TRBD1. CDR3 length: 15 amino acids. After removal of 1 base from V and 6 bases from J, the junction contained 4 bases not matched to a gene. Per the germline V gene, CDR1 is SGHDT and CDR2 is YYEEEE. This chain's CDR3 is CASSLNRDRGQPQHF. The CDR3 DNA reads TGTGCCAGCAGCTTGAACCGGGACAGGGGTCAGCCCCAGCATTTT.

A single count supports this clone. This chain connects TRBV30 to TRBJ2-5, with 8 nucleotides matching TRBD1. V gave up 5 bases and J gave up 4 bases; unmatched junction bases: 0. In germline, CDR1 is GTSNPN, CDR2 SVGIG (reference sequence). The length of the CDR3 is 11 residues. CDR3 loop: CAWGQGETQYF. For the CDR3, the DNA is TGTGCCTGGGGACAGGGAGAGACCCAGTACTTC.

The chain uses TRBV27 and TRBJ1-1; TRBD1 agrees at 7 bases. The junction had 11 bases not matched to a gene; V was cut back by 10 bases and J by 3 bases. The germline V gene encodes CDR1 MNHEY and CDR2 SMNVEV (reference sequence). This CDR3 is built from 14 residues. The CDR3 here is CANRSTGRYTEAFF. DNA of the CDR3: TGTGCCAACCGATCGACAGGGAGATACACTGAAGCTTTCTTT.

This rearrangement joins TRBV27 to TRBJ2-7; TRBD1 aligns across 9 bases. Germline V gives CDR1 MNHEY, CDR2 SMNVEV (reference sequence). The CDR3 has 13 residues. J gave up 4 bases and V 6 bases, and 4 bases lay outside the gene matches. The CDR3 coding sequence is TGTGCCAGCAGACAGGGGGCGCGGTACGAGCAGTACTTC. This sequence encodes CASRQGARYEQYF.

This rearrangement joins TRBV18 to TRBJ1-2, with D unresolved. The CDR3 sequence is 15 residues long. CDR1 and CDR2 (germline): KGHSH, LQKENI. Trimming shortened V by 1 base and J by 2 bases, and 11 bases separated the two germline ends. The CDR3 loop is CASSPREGINYGYTF. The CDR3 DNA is TGTGCCAGCTCACCACGGGAGGGCATCAACTATGGCTACACCTTC.

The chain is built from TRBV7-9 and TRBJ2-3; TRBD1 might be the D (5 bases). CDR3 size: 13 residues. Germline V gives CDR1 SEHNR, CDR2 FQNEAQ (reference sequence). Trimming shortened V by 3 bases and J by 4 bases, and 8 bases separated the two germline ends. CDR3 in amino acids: CASSFQGADTQYF. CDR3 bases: TGTGCCAGCAGCTTTCAGGGCGCAGATACGCAGTATTTT.

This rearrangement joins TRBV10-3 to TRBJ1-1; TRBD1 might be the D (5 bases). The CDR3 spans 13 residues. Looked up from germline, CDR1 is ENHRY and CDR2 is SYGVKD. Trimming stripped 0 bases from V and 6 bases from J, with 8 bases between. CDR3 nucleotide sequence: TGTGCCATCAGTGAGTCGGGACTATCTGAAGCTTTCTTT. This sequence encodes CAISESGLSEAFF.